The 11 T cell receptor beta chains below all came from one sample that was sequenced in a study of cytomegalovirus exposure and HLA in healthy donors. The PCR contained 60 Vbeta and 13 Jbeta primers. Clones were read by immunoSEQ multiplex PCR, and TCRdb kept only the in-frame ones, dropping some. The sample records 150,000 to 200,000 clones, around 81% being singletons. Specimen: PBMCs. The receptors shown here come from a young woman in good health and CMV-seronegative.

The J gene is TRBJ2-5, the V gene TRBV4-1; 9 bases are shared with TRBD2. Germline CDR1 and CDR2: MGHRA and YSYEKL. This CDR3 has 16 residues. The ends lost 4 bases at V and 2 bases at J; junction bases unmatched: 8. CDR3 sequence: CASSRGRLAEQETQYF. The CDR3 region has the DNA TGCGCCAGCAGCCGGGGCCGACTAGCGGAACAAGAGACCCAGTACTTC.

CDR3 in DNA: TGTGCCAGCAGCCCGGACAGGGACACTGAAGCTTTCTTT. This translates into CASSPDRDTEAFF. The rearrangement uses TRBV7-2 and TRBJ1-1, with 8 bases matching TRBD1. The CDR3 consists of 13 residues. V gave up 5 bases and J gave up 3 bases; unmatched junction bases: 2. The germline gives CDR1 SGHTA, CDR2 FQGNSA. The variable domain in full, completed from reference TRBV7-2 and TRBJ1-1, reads GAGVSQSPSNKVTEKGKDVELRCDPISGHTALYWYRQSLGQGLEFLIYFQGNSAPDKSGLPSDRFSAERTGGSVSTLTIQRTQQEDSAVYLCASSPDRDTEAFFGQGTRLTVV.

The genes are TRBV4-3 and TRBJ2-7; 7 bases are a match to TRBD1. The germline V gene has CDR1 LGHNA and CDR2 YSLEER. The CDR3 is made up of 15 amino acids. V shed 0 bases and J 2 bases; nucleotides not matched to a gene: 4. CDR3 DNA sequence: TGCGCCAGCAGCCAAGACCCGGGACAGACCTACGAGCAGTACTTC. Translation gives CASSQDPGQTYEQYF.

The chain employs TRBV11-3 and TRBJ2-7, with 9 nucleotides matching TRBD1. Germline V gives CDR1 SGHNT, CDR2 YENEEA. The CDR3 sequence is 13 residues long. The V gene end was trimmed by 5 bases and the J gene end by 6 bases; junction bases not matched to a gene: 5. The CDR3 sequence is CASSPGQGLEQYF. In nucleotides, the CDR3 is TGTGCCAGCAGCCCCGGACAGGGGCTCGAGCAGTACTTC. The whole variable domain, filled in from reference TRBV11-3 and TRBJ2-7, reads EAGVVQSPRYKIIEKKQPVAFWCNPISGHNTLYWYLQNLGQGPELLIRYENEEAVDDSQLPKDRFSAERLKGVDSTLKIQPAELGDSAVYLCASSPGQGLEQYFGPGTRLTVT.

The V and J genes are TRBV18 and TRBJ1-1, with TRBD1 matching over 9 bases. The V gene end was trimmed by 4 bases and the J gene end by 5 bases; junction bases not matched to a gene: 8. Germline-derived CDR1 and CDR2 are KGHSH and LQKENI. This CDR3 region has 15 residues. This CDR3 is CASSRNRDRETEAFF. For the CDR3, the DNA is TGTGCCAGCTCACGAAATCGGGACAGGGAAACTGAAGCTTTCTTT.

The gene calls are TRBV7-8 and TRBJ2-5, with D possibly being TRBD2 (6 bases). The germline gives CDR1 SGHVS, CDR2 FQNEAQ. The CDR3 loop spans 15 amino acids. Trimming pared 5 bases from V and 2 bases from J, leaving 15 bases between. The CDR3 bases are TGTGCCAGCAGCCCGGACTATCCGGGACAAGAGACCCAGTACTTC. This codes for CASSPDYPGQETQYF.

Remarks on this clone: The same CDR3 also results from other DNA sequences found in this sample. The chain links TRBV4-1 to TRBJ2-3; tentatively, D is TRBD1 (6 bases). The CDR3 is 15 residues long. Trimming removed 4 bases at V and 2 bases at J, with 13 bases between. Germline V gene sequence: CDR1 MGHRA, CDR2 YSYEKL. CDR3 nucleotides: TGCGCCAGCAGCCCCGGAACAGGGTTCACAGATACGCAGTATTTT. Residues: CASSPGTGFTDTQYF.

There are a few counts of this clone. V gene TRBV5-1 combines with J gene TRBJ2-7; TRBD1 matches at 12 bases. The length of the CDR3 is 16 residues. Trimming cost V 4 bases and J 0 bases; bases outside gene matches: 5. Germline CDR1 is SGHRS and CDR2 is YFSETQ. CDR3 sequence reads: CASSPGQGANSYEQYF. As DNA, the CDR3 is TGCGCCAGCAGCCCGGGACAGGGGGCAAACTCCTACGAGCAGTACTTC.

This chain links TRBV18 with TRBJ2-3; D is perhaps TRBD2 (6 bases). Trimming removed 5 bases at V and 0 bases at J, with 12 bases between. Germline CDR1 is KGHSH and CDR2 is LQKENI. The CDR3 has 15 amino acids. The CDR3 is CASSSRGSSTDTQYF. CDR3 bases: TGTGCCAGCTCAAGCCGGGGGTCTAGCACAGATACGCAGTATTTT.

The table lists this clone with a few counts. This chain links TRBV6-5 with TRBJ2-7; 7 nucleotides line up with TRBD1. Per the germline V gene, CDR1 is MNHEY and CDR2 is SVGAGI. CDR3 length equals 13 residues. After removal of 5 bases from V and 5 bases from J, the junction contained 6 bases not matched to a gene. CDR3 bases: TGTGCCAGCAGTCAAACAGGGGCCCACGAGCAGTACTTC. It is translated as CASSQTGAHEQYF.

The J gene is TRBJ1-5, the V gene TRBV28, with TRBD1 matching over 7 bases. The CDR3 has 18 amino acids. The germline gives CDR1 MDHEN, CDR2 SYDVKM. Germline trimming cut 6 bases from V and 7 bases from J; bases unmatched to any gene: 21. CDR3 residues: CASSLKPPTGSVRQPQHF. CDR3 sequence (DNA): TGTGCCAGCAGCCTCAAGCCCCCGACAGGGTCGGTAAGGCAGCCCCAGCATTTT.